This T cell receptor (beta chain) was profiled in a study of shared clonotypes between healthy human individuals. Across the whole study: Researchers assigned three CD4 naive, three CD4 memory, two CD8 naive and one CD8 memory plate to each donor.

For each subset, genomic DNA was distributed in equal portions over several immunoSEQ plates. Replicate PCRs run on sorted subsets employed around 200 ng DNA, approximately 30,000 T cell genomes. Measured with immunoSEQ multiplex PCR; TCRdb has only the in-frame clones, and not every one. The table has some 2.1 million clones, about 95% seen once. The table lists this clone with a count of one. The naive CD8 subset, CD45RO-negative cells positively selected for CCR7, excluded terminally differentiated effector memory CD45RA+ cells. What was sequenced was naive CD8+ T cells sorted from blood. The TCR comes from a man younger than 35 in good health.

Here the CDR3 reads CASSGQSVNTEAFF. CDR3 nucleotide sequence: TGCGCCAGCAGTGGACAGTCCGTGAACACTGAAGCTTTCTTT. V and J are TRBV5-1 and TRBJ1-1, with TRBD1 as a possible D gene (6 bases). Trimming removed 5 bases from V and 0 bases from J, with 11 bases in between. The CDR3 is 14 amino acids. Germline loops: CDR1 SGHRS, CDR2 YFSETQ.